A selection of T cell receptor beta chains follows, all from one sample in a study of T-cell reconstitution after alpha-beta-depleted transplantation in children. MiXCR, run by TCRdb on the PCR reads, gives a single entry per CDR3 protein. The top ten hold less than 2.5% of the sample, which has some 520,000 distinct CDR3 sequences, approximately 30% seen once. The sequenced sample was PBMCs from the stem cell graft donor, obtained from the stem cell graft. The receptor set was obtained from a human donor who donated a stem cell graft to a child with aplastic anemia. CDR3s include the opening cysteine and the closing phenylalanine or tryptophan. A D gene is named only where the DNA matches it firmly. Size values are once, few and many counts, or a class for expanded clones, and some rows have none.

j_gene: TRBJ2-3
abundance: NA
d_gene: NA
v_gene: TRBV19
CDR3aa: CASSILSRADTQYF
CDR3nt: TGTGCCAGTAGTATTCTGTCCCGGGCAGATACGCAGTATTTT

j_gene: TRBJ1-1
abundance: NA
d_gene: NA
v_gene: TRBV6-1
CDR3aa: CASKTPQRSEAFF
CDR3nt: TGTGCCAGCAAAACGCCCCAACGCTCGGAAGCTTTCTTT

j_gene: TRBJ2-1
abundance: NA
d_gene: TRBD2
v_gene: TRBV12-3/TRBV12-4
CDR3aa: CASSYYGTGTSYNEQFF
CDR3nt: TGTGCCAGCAGCTATTACGGGACCGGGACTAGCTACAATGAGCAGTTCTTC

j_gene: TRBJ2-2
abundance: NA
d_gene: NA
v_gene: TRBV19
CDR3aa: CASSPRGSGSGELFF
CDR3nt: TGTGCCAGTAGCCCAAGAGGTTCGGGTTCAGGGGAGCTGTTTTTT

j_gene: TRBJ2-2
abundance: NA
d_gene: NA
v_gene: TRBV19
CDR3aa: CASSVQENTGELFF
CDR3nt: TGTGCCAGTAGTGTACAGGAGAACACCGGGGAGCTGTTTTTT

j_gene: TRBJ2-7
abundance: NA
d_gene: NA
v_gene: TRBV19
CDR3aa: CASSMKGLSSYEQYF
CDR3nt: TGTGCCAGTAGTATGAAGGGACTGTCCTCCTACGAGCAGTACTTC

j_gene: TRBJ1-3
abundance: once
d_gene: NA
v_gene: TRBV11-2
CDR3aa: CASSLNPGQFTGNTIYF
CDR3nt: TGTGCCAGCAGCCTAAATCCGGGACAATTTACCGGAAACACCATATATTTT

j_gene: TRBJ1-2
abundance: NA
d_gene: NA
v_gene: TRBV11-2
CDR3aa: CASSLRPGSGYTF
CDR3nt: TGTGCCAGCAGCTTGAGGCCGGGAAGTGGCTACACCTTC

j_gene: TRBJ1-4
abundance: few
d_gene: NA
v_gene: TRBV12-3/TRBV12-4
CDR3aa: CASSLKDTNEKLFF
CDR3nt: TGTGCCAGCAGTTTAAAGGACACTAATGAAAAACTGTTTTTT

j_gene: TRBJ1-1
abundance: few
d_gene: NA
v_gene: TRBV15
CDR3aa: CATSRPAYHLNTEAFF
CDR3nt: TGTGCCACCAGCAGACCGGCATACCATCTAAACACTGAAGCTTTCTTT

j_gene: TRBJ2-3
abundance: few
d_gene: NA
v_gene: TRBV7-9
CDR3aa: CASRSDSAHQYF
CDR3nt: TGTGCCAGCAGAAGCGACAGTGCCCATCAGTATTTT

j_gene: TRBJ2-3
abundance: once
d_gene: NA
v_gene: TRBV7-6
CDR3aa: CASSPAAGTPTDTQYF
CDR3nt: TGTGCCAGCAGCCCCGCCGCCGGGACCCCAACCGATACGCAGTATTTT

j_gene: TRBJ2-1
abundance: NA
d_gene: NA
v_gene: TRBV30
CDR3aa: CAWSVGVYSYNEQFF
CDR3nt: TGTGCCTGGAGTGTAGGCGTATACTCCTACAATGAGCAGTTCTTC

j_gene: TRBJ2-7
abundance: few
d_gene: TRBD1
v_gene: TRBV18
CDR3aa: CASSQGTGRLDEQYF
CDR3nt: TGTGCCAGCTCACAAGGGACAGGGAGGTTAGACGAGCAGTACTTC

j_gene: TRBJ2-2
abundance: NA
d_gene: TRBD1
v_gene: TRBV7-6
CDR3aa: CASSSKDRLTITGELFF
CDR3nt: TGTGCCAGCAGCTCTAAGGACAGGCTAACAATCACCGGGGAGCTGTTTTTT

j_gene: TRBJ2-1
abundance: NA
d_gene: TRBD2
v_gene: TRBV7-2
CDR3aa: CASSLVGTSGSGGEQFF
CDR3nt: TGTGCCAGCAGCTTAGTTGGGACTAGCGGGAGTGGGGGTGAGCAGTTCTTC

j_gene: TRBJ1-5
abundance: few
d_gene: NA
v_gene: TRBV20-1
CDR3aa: CSAREGLSNQPQHF
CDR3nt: TGCAGTGCTAGAGAAGGGTTAAGCAATCAGCCCCAGCATTTT